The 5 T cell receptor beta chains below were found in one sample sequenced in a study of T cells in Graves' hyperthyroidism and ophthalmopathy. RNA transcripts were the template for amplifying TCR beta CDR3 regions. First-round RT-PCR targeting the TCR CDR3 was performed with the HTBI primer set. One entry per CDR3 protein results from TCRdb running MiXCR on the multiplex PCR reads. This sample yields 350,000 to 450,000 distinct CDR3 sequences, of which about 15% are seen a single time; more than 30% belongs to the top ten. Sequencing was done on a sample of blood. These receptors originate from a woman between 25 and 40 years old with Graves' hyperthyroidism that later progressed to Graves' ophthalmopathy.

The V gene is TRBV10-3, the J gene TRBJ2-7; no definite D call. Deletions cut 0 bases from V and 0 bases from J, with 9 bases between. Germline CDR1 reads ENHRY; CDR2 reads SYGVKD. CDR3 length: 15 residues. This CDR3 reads CAISESIGPSYEQYF. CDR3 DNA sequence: TGTGCCATCAGTGAGTCGATTGGGCCCTCCTACGAGCAGTACTTC.

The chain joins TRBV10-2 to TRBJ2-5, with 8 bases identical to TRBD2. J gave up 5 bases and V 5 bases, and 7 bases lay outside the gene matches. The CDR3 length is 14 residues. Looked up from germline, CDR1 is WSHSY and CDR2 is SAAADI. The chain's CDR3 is CASSSSGWGETQYF. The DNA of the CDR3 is TGCGCCAGCAGTTCTAGCGGGTGGGGGGAGACCCAGTACTTC.

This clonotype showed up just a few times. CDR3 nucleotide sequence: TGTGCCAGTAGTATAGTCAGGGTTGACTATGGCTACACCTTC. The encoded protein is CASSIVRVDYGYTF. The chain combines TRBV19 with TRBJ1-2, with D possibly matching TRBD1 (5 bases). This CDR3 contains 14 residues. Germline V CDR1 and CDR2: LNHDA, SQIVND (reference sequence). Trimming stripped 1 base from V and 3 bases from J, with 9 bases between.

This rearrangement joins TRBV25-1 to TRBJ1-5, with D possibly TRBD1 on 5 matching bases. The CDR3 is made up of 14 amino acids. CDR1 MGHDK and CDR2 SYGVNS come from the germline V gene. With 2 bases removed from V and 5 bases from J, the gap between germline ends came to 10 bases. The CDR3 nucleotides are TGTGCCAGCAGTGAAGCAGGGATCTATCAGCCCCAGCATTTT. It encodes CASSEAGIYQPQHF.

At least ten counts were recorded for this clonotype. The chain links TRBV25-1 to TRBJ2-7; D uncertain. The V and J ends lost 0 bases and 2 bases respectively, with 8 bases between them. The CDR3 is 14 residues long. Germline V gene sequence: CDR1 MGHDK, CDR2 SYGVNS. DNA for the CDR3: TGTGCCAGCAGTGAATATGGACCCACCTACGAGCAGTACTTC. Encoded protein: CASSEYGPTYEQYF.